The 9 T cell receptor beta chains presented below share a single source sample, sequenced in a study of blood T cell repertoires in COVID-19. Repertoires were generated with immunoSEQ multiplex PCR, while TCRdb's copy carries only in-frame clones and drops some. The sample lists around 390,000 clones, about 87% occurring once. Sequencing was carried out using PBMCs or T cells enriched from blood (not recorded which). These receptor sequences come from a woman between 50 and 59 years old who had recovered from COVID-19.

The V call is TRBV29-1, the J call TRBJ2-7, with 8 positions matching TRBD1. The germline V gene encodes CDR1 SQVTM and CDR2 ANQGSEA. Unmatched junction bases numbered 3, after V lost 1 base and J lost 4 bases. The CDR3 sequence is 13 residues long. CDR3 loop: CSVEGQGAYEQYF. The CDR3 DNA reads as TGCAGCGTTGAAGGGCAGGGGGCGTACGAGCAGTACTTC.

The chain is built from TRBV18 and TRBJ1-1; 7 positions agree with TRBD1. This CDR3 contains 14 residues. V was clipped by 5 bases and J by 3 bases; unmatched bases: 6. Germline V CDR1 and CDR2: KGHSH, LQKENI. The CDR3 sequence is CASSEDRVYTEAFF. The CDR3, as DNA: TGTGCCAGCTCAGAAGACAGGGTCTACACTGAAGCTTTCTTT.

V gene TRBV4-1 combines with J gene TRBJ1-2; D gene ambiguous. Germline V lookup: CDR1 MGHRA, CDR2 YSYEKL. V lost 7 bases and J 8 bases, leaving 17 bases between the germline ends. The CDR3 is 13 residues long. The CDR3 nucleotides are TGCGCCAGCACCCAGGCCCCCGCGGGGGGCTACACCTTC. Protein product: CASTQAPAGGYTF.

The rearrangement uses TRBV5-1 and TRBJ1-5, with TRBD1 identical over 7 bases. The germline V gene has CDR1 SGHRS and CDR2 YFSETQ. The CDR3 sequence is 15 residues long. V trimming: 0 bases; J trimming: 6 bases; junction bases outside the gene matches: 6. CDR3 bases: TGCGCCAGCAGCTTGGCCCCGACAGGGAGTCAGCCCCAGCATTTT. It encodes CASSLAPTGSQPQHF.

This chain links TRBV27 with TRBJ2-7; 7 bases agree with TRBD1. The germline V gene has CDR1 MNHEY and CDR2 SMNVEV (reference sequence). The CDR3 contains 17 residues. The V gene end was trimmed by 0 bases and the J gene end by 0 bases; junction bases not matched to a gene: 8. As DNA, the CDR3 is TGTGCCAGCAGTTTATCCCGCGGTGGACAGGCCTCCTACGAGCAGTACTTC. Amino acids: CASSLSRGGQASYEQYF.

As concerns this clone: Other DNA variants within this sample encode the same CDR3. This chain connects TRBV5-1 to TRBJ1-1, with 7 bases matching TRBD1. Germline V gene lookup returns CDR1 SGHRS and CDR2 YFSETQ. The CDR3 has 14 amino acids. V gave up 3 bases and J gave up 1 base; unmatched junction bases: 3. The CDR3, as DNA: TGCGCCAGCAGCTCAGGGGGGAGGAACACTGAAGCTTTCTTT. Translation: CASSSGGRNTEAFF.

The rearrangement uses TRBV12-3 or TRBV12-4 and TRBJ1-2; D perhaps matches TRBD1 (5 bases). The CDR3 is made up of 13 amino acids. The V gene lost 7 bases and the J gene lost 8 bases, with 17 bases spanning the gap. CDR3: CASTRGLGIGYTF. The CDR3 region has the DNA TGTGCCAGCACCCGGGGGTTAGGGATCGGCTACACCTTC.

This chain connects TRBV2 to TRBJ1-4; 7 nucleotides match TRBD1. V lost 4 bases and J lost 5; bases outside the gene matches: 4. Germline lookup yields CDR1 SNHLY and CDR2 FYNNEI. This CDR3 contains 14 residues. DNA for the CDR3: TGTGCCAGCAGTGGGACAGGCGACAATGAAAAACTGTTTTTT. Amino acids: CASSGTGDNEKLFF.

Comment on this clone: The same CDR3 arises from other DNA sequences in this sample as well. For the CDR3, the DNA is TGTGCCAGCAGTTCGACAGGGGGCACTGAAGCTTTCTTT. Protein: CASSSTGGTEAFF. The J gene is TRBJ1-1, the V gene TRBV6-5, with TRBD1 matching 9 bases. The CDR3 runs to 13 residues. Germline trimming cut 4 bases from V and 4 bases from J; bases unmatched to any gene: 1. Germline CDR1 is MNHEY and CDR2 is SVGAGI.